This is a list of T cell receptor beta chains from one sample in a study of STAT5B mutations in CD4+ large granular lymphocyte leukemia. The protocol was immunoSEQ multiplex PCR, while the TCRdb copy is restricted to in-frame clones and leaves out a portion. Of around 30,000 clones in the sample, just under 85% were seen once. What was sequenced was CD4+ T cells from blood buffy coats. The receptor set was obtained from a human donor in good health. The CDR3 runs from the conserved cysteine through the conserved F or W. The D gene is left open where the match is weak. The size field is filled for only some rows; it gives once, few, many or a size class.

>once|TRBJ1-2|TRBV27|.
CASSLVGAVNYGYTF
TGTGCCAGCAGTTTAGTGGGGGCTGTGAACTATGGCTACACCTTC
>.|TRBJ2-3|TRBV7-3|TRBD2
CASSLAGGTDTQYF
TGTGCCAGCAGCTTAGCGGGAGGGACAGATACGCAGTATTTT
>.|TRBJ1-5|TRBV6-1|.
CASSGRVGNQPQHF
TGTGCCAGCAGTGGCAGGGTAGGCAATCAGCCCCAGCATTTT
>.|TRBJ1-3|TRBV19|.
CASIPQGSRNTIYF
TGTGCCAGTATTCCACAGGGTAGTAGAAACACCATATATTTT
>.|TRBJ2-1|TRBV2|TRBD1
CASRTDRAEQFF
TGTGCCAGCAGAACCGACAGGGCTGAGCAGTTCTTC
>.|TRBJ1-2|TRBV6-1|.
CASSEAVANYGYTF
TGTGCCAGCAGTGAGGCGGTAGCTAACTATGGCTACACCTTC
>.|TRBJ1-4|TRBV5-1|TRBD1
CASSFGTGENEKLFF
TGCGCCAGCAGCTTTGGAACAGGGGAAAATGAAAAACTGTTTTTT
>.|TRBJ2-1|TRBV9|.
CASSVVADSYNEQFF
TGTGCCAGCAGCGTAGTAGCCGATTCCTACAATGAGCAGTTCTTC
>.|TRBJ2-7|TRBV28|.
CASSLGGIRVYEQYF
TGTGCCAGCAGTTTAGGAGGGATTAGGGTCTACGAGCAGTACTTC
>few|TRBJ2-6|TRBV2|.
CASSEAGTLTF
TGTGCCAGCAGTGAAGCTGGGACCCTGACTTTC
>.|TRBJ2-5|TRBV19|.
CASSPRGAQYQETQYF
TGTGCCAGTAGTCCTAGAGGGGCCCAGTACCAAGAGACCCAGTACTTC
>.|TRBJ1-2|TRBV5-5|.
CASSSVASSYGYTF
TGTGCCAGCAGCTCCGTAGCTTCTTCCTATGGCTACACCTTC
>.|TRBJ2-5|TRBV28|.
CASRRLGAETQYF
TGTGCCAGCAGAAGACTAGGGGCGGAGACCCAGTACTTC
>.|TRBJ2-3|TRBV5-4|TRBD2
CASSLTSGRPDTQYF
TGTGCCAGCAGCTTGACTAGCGGGAGACCTGATACGCAGTATTTT
>.|TRBJ2-7|TRBV5-4|.
CASSSPGGEQYF
TGTGCCAGCAGCTCCCCCGGGGGCGAGCAGTACTTC
>.|TRBJ1-4|TRBV9|TRBD1
CASSHGQGAREKLFF
TGTGCCAGCAGCCACGGACAGGGGGCACGAGAAAAACTGTTTTTT
>.|TRBJ2-2|TRBV7-9|.
CASSLGAGTGELFF
TGTGCCAGCAGCTTAGGAGCAGGGACCGGGGAGCTGTTTTTT
>.|TRBJ2-7|TRBV5-1|TRBD2
CASRPPPSGGFHEQYF
TGCGCCAGCAGACCCCCACCAAGCGGGGGGTTCCACGAGCAGTACTTC
>.|TRBJ1-1|TRBV18|.
CATAQARETEAFF
TGTGCCACCGCTCAGGCCCGGGAAACTGAAGCTTTCTTT
>.|TRBJ2-1|TRBV7-6|TRBD2
CASSLAGTSGLNEQFF
TGTGCCAGCAGCTTAGCCGGGACTAGCGGCCTCAATGAGCAGTTCTTC